Given below is one TCR beta chain in context. The target of this receptor is not known. Base qualities are missing; no much larger clone stands one base away. The receptor library was made with PCR. Sequencing was carried out with an Illumina HiSeq 2500. To reduce PCR and sequencing biases, unique molecular identifiers were built into the TCR beta cDNA libraries. Every 1 to 10 million input T cells yielded 500,000 or so cDNA molecules, meaning each molecule approximated one T cell. The patient libraries were prepared and sequenced with the same protocol used for the earlier healthy control dataset. Samples belonging to the same batch were prepared together, multiplexed and sequenced on a shared HiSeq lane. The original methods were these. MIGEC handled the raw barcoded reads, throwing out single-read molecular identifier groups before consensus assembly and CDR3 extraction. Clonotype tables were post-analysed with VDJtools, normalizing diversity by down-sampling all datasets to the smallest sample size. In repertoire overlap clustering, CDR3 amino acid sequences, but not nucleotide sequences, were matched to correct batch-related cross-sample contamination. TCRdb trimmed public reads at Q25 via fastp, called clones via MiXCR and kept in-frame beta chains. Each CDR3 protein gets just one entry, which takes the most common genes and DNA from the rows behind it. These V and J calls are TCRdb output, not the study's own analysis. The sample includes fewer than 900,000 distinct CDR3 sequences, with 35% to 55% observed a single time. The ten largest clones take up roughly 4.5% of the sample.

The CDR1 and CDR2 encoded by the germline V gene (reference sequence) are LNHDA and SQIVND. The CDR3 contains 14 residues, cysteine and phenylalanine counted. The DNA shown is the 42-base CDR3, in frame from base 1. V and J are truncated by 0 bases and 6 bases respectively, leaving an intervening sequence of 11 bases. The sample is drawn from a study of post-analysis software for immune sequencing data (dated by TCRdb to the mid-2010s). A note on the overall study: Disease courses on record covered relapsing-remitting, secondary progressive and progressive-relapsing multiple sclerosis, though some patients had no subtype annotation. A subset of samples was prepared in parallel using single-end sample barcoding, then pooled and co-amplified after Illumina adapter ligation. The multiple sclerosis patient repertoires were compared with more than 9 previously published healthy control repertoires from donors aged 6 to 25 years. General study outcomes and caveats: Roughly 5 TRBV segments, including TRBV5-6, TRBV5-1 and TRBV20-1, were significantly more frequent in patients than controls. Direct clustering with F measure revealed strong co-clustering of samples prepared in the same batch, which led to a batch-effect correction. The multiple sclerosis patient group was slightly younger than the control group. Significantly lower normalized Chao1 diversity was found in multiple sclerosis patients than in controls, suggesting substantial peripheral T-cell clonal expansion.

To demonstrate the VDJtools post-analysis software, the study profiled TCR beta repertoires from the peripheral blood of approximately twelve young patients with multiple sclerosis. The multiple sclerosis patients were children and adolescents between roughly 6 and 16 years of age. The chain was built from TRBV19 and TRBJ1-1, with no confidently assigned D gene. The sample comprised blood. This clonotype was sampled from a girl aged 10-17 years with multiple sclerosis. The DNA is as follows: TGTGCCAGTAGTATAGAAACGGGTAACGCTGAAGCTTTCTTT. Translated, this is CASSIETGNAEAFF.